This TCR beta chain was obtained from a study of T cell responses to AZD1222 COVID-19 vaccine (dated by TCRdb to the early 2020s). Describing the broader study: TCR sequencing covered some 250 trial participants: 207 given two doses of AZD1222 and around 25 given two doses of MenACWY control vaccine. Trial participants were enrolled by age into 18-55, 56-69 and 70-plus year subgroups, with approximately 160, 26 and 62 TCR-sequenced participants respectively. General conclusions and limits of the study: After two AZD1222 doses, spike-specific TCR breadth and depth were significantly higher than at day 0 and than in MenACWY recipients. The 56-69-year group was small, and its depth increase did not reach significance, likely because of low power. Conclusions about previously exposed vaccinees are limited, since just 6 or 7 AZD1222 recipients were seropositive for SARS-CoV-2 at baseline. Reportedly, almost half of the unique spike-specific TCRs recognized epitopes lying outside the regions that are mutated in the B.1.351 and B.1.1.7 variants. Because no day 14 peak-response samples were available, repertoires were characterized only after the peak T cell response. The whole spike protein was spanned by vaccine-associated CD4 TCRs, and dominant responses were seen in regions 160-218 and 743-854. Participants were mostly white British, with more females than males. The authors suggested clonal diversity may have been underestimated.

CDR1 and CDR2 (MNHEY, SVGEGT) derive from the germline V gene. V and J lose 5 bases and 8 bases, and a span of 25 bases separates them. Reading from cysteine to phenylalanine, the CDR3 counts 17 amino acids. Only the CDR3 region is kept as DNA, spanning 51 bases read in frame from base 1. In the case of this clone: Its antigen is not yet known. No base qualities exist here, and no much larger clone lies one base off it.

The CDR3 regions of human TCRbeta chains were subjected to immunosequencing. Under the source paper's analysis protocol: TCRs in the repertoires were compared against a reference library of SARS-CoV-2-specific TCRs that had been generated with the MIRA antigen-specificity platform. Breadth was defined as the fraction of unique TCRs that were SARS-CoV-2-associated, and depth was defined as the fraction of total T cells that were SARS-CoV-2-associated. Using the MIRA data, every spike-specific TCR was mapped to the spike region that the TCR reacted to and assigned to either a CD4 or a CD8 class. Log10-transformed breadth and depth values were compared by one-way ANOVA with Sidak's multiple comparisons tests. TCRdb obtained this table from immuneACCESS and retained in-frame rearrangements with V and J assigned. These tables miss some clones; where compared with another copy, unresolved V genes account for less than half of the shortfall, and the remainder is unexplained. That table is the source of V, J and clone size, and D and trimming were worked out from the DNA. The sample table shows about 140,000 clones, and around 92% are seen once. The ten top clones hold 3% to 4% of the sample.

Sample time point, as interpreted from the label and publication: about 28 days (+/-7) after the second vaccine dose. Because spike-specific TCR depth and breadth did not differ between the two schedules, AZD1222 recipients who got a second dose at roughly 4 weeks were pooled with those who got a second dose at roughly 12 weeks. Samples from vaccinated people were obtained from the UK trials COV001 and COV002, which included a single-blind randomized controlled phase 2/3 trial of AZD1222 (ChAdOx1 nCoV-19) in healthy adults. Trial participant PBMC samples were collected at day 0 and day 28 after the second dose for TCRbeta chain sequencing.

This TCR came from an adult who received the AZD1222 COVID-19 vaccine. The sequence links TRBV6-2 or TRBV6-3 to TRBJ1-3; matching of 5 bases hints at TRBD1 as the D gene. The sequencing here drew on peripheral blood, taken 28 days after the second AZD1222 dose. This receptor has the CDR3 CASSLLRGRTGGDTIYF. The bases read TGTGCCAGCAGTCTACTACGGGGACGGACCGGAGGAGACACCATATATTTT.